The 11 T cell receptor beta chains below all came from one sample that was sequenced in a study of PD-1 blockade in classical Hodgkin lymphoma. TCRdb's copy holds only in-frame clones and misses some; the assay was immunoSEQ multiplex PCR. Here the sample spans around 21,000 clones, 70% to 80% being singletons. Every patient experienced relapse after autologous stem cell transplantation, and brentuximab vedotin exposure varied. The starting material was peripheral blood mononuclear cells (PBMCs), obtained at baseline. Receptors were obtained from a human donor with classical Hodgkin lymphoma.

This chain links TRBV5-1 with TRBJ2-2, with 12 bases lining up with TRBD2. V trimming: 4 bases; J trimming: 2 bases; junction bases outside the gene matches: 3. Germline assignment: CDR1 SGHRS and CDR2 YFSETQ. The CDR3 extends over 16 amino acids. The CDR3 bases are TGCGCCAGCAGCATACTAGCGGGAGGCAACACCGGGGAGCTGTTTTTT. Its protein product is CASSILAGGNTGELFF.

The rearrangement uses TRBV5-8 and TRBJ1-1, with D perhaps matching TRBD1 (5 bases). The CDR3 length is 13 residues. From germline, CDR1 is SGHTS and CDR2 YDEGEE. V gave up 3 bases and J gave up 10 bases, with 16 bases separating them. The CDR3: CASSWGGQVGAFF. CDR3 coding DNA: TGTGCCAGCAGCTGGGGCGGGCAGGTAGGAGCTTTCTTT. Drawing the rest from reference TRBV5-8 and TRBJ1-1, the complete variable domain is EAGVTQSPTHLIKTRGQQATLRCSPISGHTSVYWYQQALGLGLQFLLWYDEGEERNRGNFPPRFSGRQFPNYSSELNVNALELEDSALYLCASSWGGQVGAFFGQGTRLTVV.

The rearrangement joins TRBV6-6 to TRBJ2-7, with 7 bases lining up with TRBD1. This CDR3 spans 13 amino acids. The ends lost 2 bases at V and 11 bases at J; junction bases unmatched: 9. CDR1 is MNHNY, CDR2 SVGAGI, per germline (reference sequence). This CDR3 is CASSYRSRDREYF. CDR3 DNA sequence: TGTGCCAGCAGTTACCGCAGCAGAGACAGGGAGTACTTC.

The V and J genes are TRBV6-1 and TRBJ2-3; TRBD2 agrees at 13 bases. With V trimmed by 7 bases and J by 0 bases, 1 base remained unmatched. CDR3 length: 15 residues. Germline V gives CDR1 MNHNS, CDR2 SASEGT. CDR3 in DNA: TGTGCCAGCAAGGGACTAGCGGGGAGCACAGATACGCAGTATTTT. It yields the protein CASKGLAGSTDTQYF.

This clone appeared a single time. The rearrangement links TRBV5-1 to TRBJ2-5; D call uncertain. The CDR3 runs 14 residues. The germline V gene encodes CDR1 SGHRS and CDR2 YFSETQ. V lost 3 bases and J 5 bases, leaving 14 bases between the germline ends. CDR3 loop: CASSSGAPAETQYF. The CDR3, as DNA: TGCGCCAGCAGCTCGGGTGCACCGGCGGAGACCCAGTACTTC. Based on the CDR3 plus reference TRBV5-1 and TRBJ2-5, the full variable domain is KAGVTQTPRYLIKTRGQQVTLSCSPISGHRSVSWYQQTPGQGLQFLFEYFSETQRNKGNFPGRFSGRQFSNSRSEMNVSTLELGDSALYLCASSSGAPAETQYFGPGTRLLVL.

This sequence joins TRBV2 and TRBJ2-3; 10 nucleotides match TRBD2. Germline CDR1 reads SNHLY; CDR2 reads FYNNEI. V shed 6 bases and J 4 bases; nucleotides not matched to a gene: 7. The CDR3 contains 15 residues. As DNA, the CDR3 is TGTGCCAGCAGAGGAGGAGCGGGGGGGGCAGATACGCAGTATTTT. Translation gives CASRGGAGGADTQYF.

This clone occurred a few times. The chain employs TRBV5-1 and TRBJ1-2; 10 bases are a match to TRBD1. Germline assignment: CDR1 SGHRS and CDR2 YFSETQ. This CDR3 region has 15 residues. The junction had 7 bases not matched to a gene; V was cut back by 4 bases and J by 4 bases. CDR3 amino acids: CASSQTGTGAYGYTF. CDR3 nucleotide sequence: TGCGCCAGCAGCCAAACCGGGACAGGGGCCTATGGCTACACCTTC.

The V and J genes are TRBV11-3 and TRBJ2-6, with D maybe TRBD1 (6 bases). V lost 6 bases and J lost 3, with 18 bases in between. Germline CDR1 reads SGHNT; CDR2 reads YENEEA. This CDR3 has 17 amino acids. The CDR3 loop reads CASRTDLGGIGANVLTF. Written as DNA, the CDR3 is TGTGCCAGCAGAACCGACCTAGGGGGTATTGGGGCCAACGTCCTGACTTTC.

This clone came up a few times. This chain's CDR3 is CASSLGRGRYSYNEQFF. The CDR3 region has the DNA TGTGCCAGCAGCTTAGGGCGGGGGCGATACTCCTACAATGAGCAGTTCTTC. The chain is built from TRBV11-2 and TRBJ2-1; possible D gene TRBD2, 7 bases. With 1 base removed from V and 0 bases from J, the gap between germline ends came to 13 bases. CDR1 and CDR2 from the germline V gene are SGHAT and FQNNGV. The CDR3 totals 17 residues.

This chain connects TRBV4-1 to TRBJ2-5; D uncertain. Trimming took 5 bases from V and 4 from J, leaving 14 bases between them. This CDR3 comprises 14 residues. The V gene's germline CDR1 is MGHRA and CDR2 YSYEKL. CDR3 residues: CASSNVLSVETQYF. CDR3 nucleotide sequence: TGCGCCAGCAGCAACGTACTATCCGTAGAGACCCAGTACTTC.

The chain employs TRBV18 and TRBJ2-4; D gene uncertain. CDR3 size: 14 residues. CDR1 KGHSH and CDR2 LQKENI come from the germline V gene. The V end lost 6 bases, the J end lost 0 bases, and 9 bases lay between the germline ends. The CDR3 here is CASSTGRAKNIQYF. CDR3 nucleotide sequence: TGTGCCAGCTCCACGGGCCGAGCCAAAAACATTCAGTACTTC.